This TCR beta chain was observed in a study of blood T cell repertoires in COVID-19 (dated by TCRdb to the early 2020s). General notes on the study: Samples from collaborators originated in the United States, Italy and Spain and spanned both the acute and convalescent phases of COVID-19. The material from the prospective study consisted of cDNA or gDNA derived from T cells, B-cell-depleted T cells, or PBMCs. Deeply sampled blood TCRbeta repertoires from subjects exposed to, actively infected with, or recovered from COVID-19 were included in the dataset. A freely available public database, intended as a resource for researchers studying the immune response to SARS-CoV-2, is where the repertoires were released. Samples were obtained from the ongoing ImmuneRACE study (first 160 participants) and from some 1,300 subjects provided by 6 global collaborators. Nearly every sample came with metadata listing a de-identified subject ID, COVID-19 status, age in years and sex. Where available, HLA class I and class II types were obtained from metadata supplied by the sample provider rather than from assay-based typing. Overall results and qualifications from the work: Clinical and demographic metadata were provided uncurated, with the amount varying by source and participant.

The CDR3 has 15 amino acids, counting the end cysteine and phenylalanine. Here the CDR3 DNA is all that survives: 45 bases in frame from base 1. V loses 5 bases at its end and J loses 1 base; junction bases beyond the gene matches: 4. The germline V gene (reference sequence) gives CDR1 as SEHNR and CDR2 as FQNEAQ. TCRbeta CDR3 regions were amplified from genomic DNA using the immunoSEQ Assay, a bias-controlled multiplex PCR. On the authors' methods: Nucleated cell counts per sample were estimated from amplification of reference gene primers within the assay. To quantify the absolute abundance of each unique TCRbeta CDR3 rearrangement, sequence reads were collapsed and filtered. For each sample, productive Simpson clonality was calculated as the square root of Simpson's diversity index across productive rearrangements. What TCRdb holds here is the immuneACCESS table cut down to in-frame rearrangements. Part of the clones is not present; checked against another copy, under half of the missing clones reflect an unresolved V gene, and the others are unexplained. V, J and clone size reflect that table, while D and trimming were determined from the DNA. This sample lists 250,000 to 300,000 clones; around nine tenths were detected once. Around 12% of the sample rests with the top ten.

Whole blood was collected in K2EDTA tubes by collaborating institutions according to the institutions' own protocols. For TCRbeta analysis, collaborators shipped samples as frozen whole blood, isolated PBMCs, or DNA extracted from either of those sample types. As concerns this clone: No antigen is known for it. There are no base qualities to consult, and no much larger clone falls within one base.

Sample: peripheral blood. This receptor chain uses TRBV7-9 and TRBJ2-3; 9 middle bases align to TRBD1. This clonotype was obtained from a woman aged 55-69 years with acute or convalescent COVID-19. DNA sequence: TGTGCCAGCAGCGGAACAGGGGGCGGCACAGATACGCAGTATTTT. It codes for CASSGTGGGTDTQYF.